This record looks at one TCR beta chain sequence and its context. As yet, its antigen is unknown. This entry comes from a study of cytomegalovirus exposure and HLA in healthy donors. Turning to the study itself: From HLA-typed donors, an early data release held about 85 million unique TCRs.

This CDR3 is 16 amino acids long. V shed 3 bases and J shed 2 bases, with 17 bases lying between them. Germline assignment: CDR1 SEHNR and CDR2 FQNEAQ (reference sequence). PCR employed 60 Vbeta and 13 Jbeta primers. This table comes from immunoSEQ multiplex PCR, and its TCRdb copy is limited to in-frame clones, with some not included. The table shows about 110,000 clones, with over 60% occurring only once. Study-wide results and caveats: Previous analysis showed most TCR beta V segments were productive about 87% or about 30% of the time. The authors later found TCR association rates varying by HLA locus, with DRB1 most and HLA-C fewest. Generally TCR sequences proved uncommon, though certain public TCRs appeared in numerous donors.

The sequence was collected from a woman aged 30 to 39 in good health and CMV-seronegative. The chain uses TRBV7-9 and TRBJ2-7, with TRBD2 as a possible D gene (6 bases). The sample was PBMCs. CDR3 nucleotides: TGTGCCAGCAGCTTTGGTGACGGGAGCTCCCCCTACGAGCAGTACTTC. It yields the protein CASSFGDGSSPYEQYF. Using reference TRBV7-9 and TRBJ2-7 for the parts outside the CDR3, the full variable domain is DTGVSQNPRHKITKRGQNVTFRCDPISEHNRLYWYRQTLGQGPEFLTYFQNEAQLEKSRLLSDRFSAERPKGSFSTLEIQRTEQGDSAMYLCASSFGDGSSPYEQYFGPGTRLTVT.